These 8 T cell receptor beta chains were sequenced from one sample in a study of cytomegalovirus exposure and HLA in healthy donors (dated by TCRdb to about 2017). Library prep was done by the immunoSEQ multiplex PCR assay. For the multiplex PCR, a mixture combining 60 forward primers for TCR Vbeta segments and 13 reverse primers for TCR Jbeta segments was used. TCRdb holds this immuneACCESS table with in-frame rearrangements only. Some clones are missing; in checked studies, unresolved V genes explain under half, and the rest has no known cause. The sample contains 150,000 to 200,000 clones, around 80% of them found a single time. About 4.8% of the sample goes to the ten largest clones. The sequenced sample was PBMCs. The receptor set was obtained from a man younger than 40 in good health and CMV-seronegative.

The chain employs TRBV7-9 and TRBJ2-3; TRBD1 agrees at 9 bases. V lost 3 bases to trimming and J lost 3 bases; unmatched junction nucleotides: 7. This CDR3 comprises 16 residues. Germline CDR1 SEHNR, CDR2 FQNEAQ (reference sequence). CDR3 DNA: TGTGCCAGCAGCTTCGGGACAGGGAAGATAACAGATACGCAGTATTTT. Protein sequence: CASSFGTGKITDTQYF.

There are a few counts of this clone. The chain combines TRBV5-4 with TRBJ1-1; D may be TRBD1 (6 bases). The V end lost 0 bases, the J end lost 1 base, and 19 bases lay between the germline ends. The CDR3 is 18 residues long. Germline V gives CDR1 SGHNT, CDR2 YYREEE (reference sequence). The CDR3 nucleotides are TGTGCCAGCAGCTTGGGGGGGAGGGGGGCGTCGGGGAACACTGAAGCTTTCTTT. Translating gives CASSLGGRGASGNTEAFF.

The rearrangement links TRBV30 to TRBJ2-7; 7 nucleotides match TRBD2. Germline V CDR1 and CDR2: GTSNPN, SVGIG (reference sequence). J was trimmed by 3 bases and V by 3 bases; bases with no gene match: 17. This CDR3 spans 17 amino acids. The CDR3 DNA sequence: TGTGCCTGGAGCGCTTCCCTCGGGCTAGCGGTCGTCTACGAGCAGTACTTC. Translated: CAWSASLGLAVVYEQYF.

The rearrangement joins TRBV5-1 to TRBJ1-2; D is uncertain. Germline CDR1 reads SGHRS; CDR2 reads YFSETQ. Deletions cut 1 base from V and 7 bases from J, with 11 bases between. The CDR3 runs 13 residues. The CDR3 DNA reads as TGCGCCAGCAGCTTGCGCACTGACTGTGGCTACACCTTC. Residues: CASSLRTDCGYTF.

DNA of the CDR3: TGTGCCAGCTCACCACAGCAGGGGGCCCCAAACTATGGCTACACCTTC. Its translation: CASSPQQGAPNYGYTF. This chain joins TRBV18 and TRBJ1-2; TRBD1 agrees at 8 bases. Germline CDR1 KGHSH, CDR2 LQKENI. The CDR3 length is 16 residues. J was trimmed by 2 bases and V by 1 base; bases with no gene match: 6.

V and J are TRBV13 and TRBJ1-4; D ambiguous. Between the trimmed V and J ends, which lost 5 bases and 0 bases, there was a span of 10 bases. CDR3 length equals 15 residues. The germline V gene encodes CDR1 PRHDT and CDR2 FYEKMQ (reference sequence). The CDR3 coding sequence is TGTGCCAGCAGCCACTCATATACAACTAATGAAAAACTGTTTTTT. It codes for CASSHSYTTNEKLFF. The entire variable domain, with the rest obtained from reference TRBV13 and TRBJ1-4, is as follows: AAGVIQSPRHLIKEKRETATLKCYPIPRHDTVYWYQQGPGQDPQFLISFYEKMQSDKGSIPDRFSAQQFSDYHSELNMSSLELGDSALYFCASSHSYTTNEKLFFGSGTQLSVL.

V and J are TRBV30 and TRBJ2-2; D is unclear. The CDR3 loop spans 14 amino acids. Germline lookup yields CDR1 GTSNPN and CDR2 SVGIG (reference sequence). V lost 0 bases and J lost 2, with 7 bases in between. This CDR3 is CAWSVQKNTGELFF. The CDR3 DNA is TGTGCCTGGAGTGTCCAGAAAAACACCGGGGAGCTGTTTTTT.

This chain connects TRBV27 to TRBJ2-2, with 13 bases aligning to TRBD2. The CDR3 is made up of 16 amino acids. V shed 4 bases, J shed 8 bases, and the junction held 7 bases outside the gene matches. Looked up from germline, CDR1 is MNHEY and CDR2 is SMNVEV (reference sequence). CDR3 DNA sequence: TGTGCCAGCAGTTCCCTAAGGACTAGCGGGAGAGGGGAGCTGTTTTTT. Protein: CASSSLRTSGRGELFF.